These 25 T cell receptor beta chains originate from one sample sequenced in a study of T-cell memory formation after mild COVID-19. TCRdb processed the 5' RACE reads anew with MiXCR; each CDR3 protein has one entry. Among about 82,000 distinct CDR3 sequences, roughly 16% were seen once, and the ten largest hold about 43%. The sequencing input was PBMCs or a T cell subset sorted from them (not recorded which). These receptors originate from a man aged 18-30 years who had mild COVID-19 (a few samples of this study predate the infection). Cell type and time point are not known.

This clonotype has just a few counts. The V call is TRBV15, the J call TRBJ1-2, with a possible D match to TRBD1 (6 bases). The length of the CDR3 is 15 residues. The V and J ends lost 0 bases and 4 bases respectively, with 12 bases between them. The germline V gene has CDR1 LNHNV and CDR2 YYDKDF (reference sequence). As DNA, the CDR3 is TGTGCCACCAGCAGAGAACAGGGCGCCACCTATGGCTACACCTTC. This sequence encodes CATSREQGATYGYTF.

This chain uses TRBV7-2 with TRBJ2-5; no clear D gene. Germline values: CDR1 SGHTA, CDR2 FQGNSA. This CDR3 comprises 15 residues. The V end lost 2 bases, the J end lost 2 bases, and 12 bases lay between the germline ends. This chain's CDR3 is CASSLYATDQETQYF. The CDR3 DNA reads as TGTGCCAGCAGCTTATACGCAACGGATCAAGAGACCCAGTACTTC.

The chain has TRBV7-9 and TRBJ2-5; D gene unclear. V was pared by 5 bases and J by 2 bases, with 12 bases between. The germline V gene has CDR1 SEHNR and CDR2 FQNEAQ (reference sequence). The CDR3 runs to 14 residues. This chain's CDR3 is CASSGPVVQETQYF. Here the CDR3 DNA reads TGTGCCAGCAGCGGCCCGGTAGTTCAAGAGACCCAGTACTTC. The whole variable domain, filled in from reference TRBV7-9 and TRBJ2-5, reads DTGVSQNPRHKITKRGQNVTFRCDPISEHNRLYWYRQTLGQGPEFLTYFQNEAQLEKSRLLSDRFSAERPKGSFSTLEIQRTEQGDSAMYLCASSGPVVQETQYFGPGTRLLVL.

This clonotype was seen a handful of times. V usage is TRBV29-1 and J usage is TRBJ1-5; TRBD1 is a possible D gene (5 bases). The CDR3 runs 12 residues. From germline, CDR1 is SQVTM and CDR2 ANQGSEA. V was shortened by 1 base and J by 11 bases, with 12 bases between the two germline ends. CDR3 protein: CSVEGDGATQHF. The CDR3 region has the DNA TGCAGCGTTGAAGGGGACGGCGCGACCCAGCATTTT.

J is TRBJ1-1 and V is TRBV4-2; D not certain. The V gene's germline CDR1 is LGHNA and CDR2 YNFKEQ. This CDR3 has 14 residues. V lost 2 bases to trimming and J lost 1 base, with 8 bases between them. The CDR3 sequence: CASSQSETNTEAFF. The CDR3 DNA is TGTGCCAGCAGCCAAAGTGAGACGAACACTGAAGCTTTCTTT.

The V and J genes are TRBV19 and TRBJ2-3; 7 bases fit TRBD1. The CDR3 extends over 13 amino acids. The germline V gene has CDR1 LNHDA and CDR2 SQIVND (reference sequence). With 5 bases clipped from V and 4 bases from J, the junction kept 3 bases outside the gene matches. CDR3 amino acids: CASSPGGADTQYF. CDR3 DNA sequence: TGTGCCAGTAGTCCAGGGGGAGCAGATACGCAGTATTTT. The complete variable domain, with remaining parts taken from reference TRBV19 and TRBJ2-3, reads DGGITQSPKYLFRKEGQNVTLSCEQNLNHDAMYWYRQDPGQGLRLIYYSQIVNDFQKGDIAEGYSVSREKKESFPLTVTSAQKNPTAFYLCASSPGGADTQYFGPGTRLTVL.

V and J are TRBV7-6 and TRBJ2-3; either TRBD1 or TRBD2 may supply D (5 bases each). V was pared by 3 bases and J by 0 bases, with 10 bases between. Germline V CDR1 and CDR2: SGHVS, FNYEAQ. The length of the CDR3 is 15 residues. CDR3 in DNA: TGTGCCAGCAGCTTTCAGGGACCTAGCACAGATACGCAGTATTTT. This encodes CASSFQGPSTDTQYF.

This clonotype was detected a few times. The V and J genes are TRBV3-1 and TRBJ1-2; possibly TRBD1 for D (5 bases). The V gene lost 0 bases and the J gene lost 8 bases, with 13 bases spanning the gap. The length of the CDR3 is 14 residues. Per germline, CDR1 LGHDT and CDR2 YNNKEL (reference sequence). As DNA, the CDR3 is TGTGCCAGCAGCCAAGATTTTACAGGAGGAGGCTACACCTTC. Encoded protein: CASSQDFTGGGYTF.

This clonotype has a handful of counts. The V and J genes are TRBV4-1 and TRBJ1-6; the D is unclear. The CDR3 is 15 residues long. Per germline, CDR1 MGHRA and CDR2 YSYEKL. Trimming cost V 2 bases and J 0 bases, with 5 bases left between them. The CDR3 region has the DNA TGCGCCAGCAGCCAATATAGCTCCTATAATTCACCCCTCCACTTT. This encodes CASSQYSSYNSPLHF.

The chain has TRBV7-8 and TRBJ2-3; 8 bases map to TRBD2. Per the germline V gene, CDR1 is SGHVS and CDR2 is FQNEAQ. CDR3 length: 17 residues. Trimming took 2 bases from V and 7 from J; bases not matched to a gene: 14. CDR3 in amino acids: CASSLRVSGDAINTQYF. CDR3 sequence (DNA): TGTGCCAGCAGCTTAAGGGTTAGCGGGGACGCCATAAATACGCAGTATTTT.

The rearrangement joins TRBV14 to TRBJ2-5; D gene ambiguous. Germline V lookup: CDR1 SGHDN, CDR2 FVKESK. V was trimmed by 0 bases and J by 5 bases, leaving 22 bases between them. The CDR3 spans 18 residues. Here the CDR3 DNA reads TGTGCCAGCAGCCAAGACCCCCCTGGGGTAGCCATAGTGGAGACCCAGTACTTC. It specifies CASSQDPPGVAIVETQYF.

In its sample, this clonotype was seen a few times. V gene TRBV27 combines with J gene TRBJ2-3; D remains unclear. V lost 4 bases and J lost 4, with 6 bases in between. Germline CDR1 MNHEY, CDR2 SMNVEV (reference sequence). CDR3 size: 12 residues. CDR3 DNA: TGTGCCAGCAGTTATAGTGCAGATACGCAGTATTTT. Its translation is CASSYSADTQYF.

A few counts support this clonotype. The V gene is TRBV18, the J gene TRBJ2-5, with 14 nucleotides matching TRBD2. CDR1 is KGHSH, CDR2 LQKENI, per germline. V dropped 3 bases and J dropped 0; count of bases not matched to a gene: 9. The CDR3 covers 19 residues. The CDR3 nucleotides read TGTGCCAGCTCACCGCGGGGACTAGCGGGGGCAACGTACCAAGAGACCCAGTACTTC. Its protein is CASSPRGLAGATYQETQYF. The full variable domain, with the rest looked up from reference TRBV18 and TRBJ2-5, is NAGVMQNPRHLVRRRGQEARLRCSPMKGHSHVYWYRQLPEEGLKFMVYLQKENIIDESGMPKERFSAEFPKEGPSILRIQQVVRGDSAAYFCASSPRGLAGATYQETQYFGPGTRLLVL.

This clonotype has a handful of counts. The chain carries TRBV20-1 and TRBJ2-1, with D perhaps being TRBD1 or TRBD2 (5 bases each). Trimming cost V 7 bases and J 7 bases, with 14 bases left between them. This CDR3 has 12 amino acids. Germline loops: CDR1 DFQATT, CDR2 SNEGSKA (reference sequence). CDR3 region: CSVWTGRNEQFF. CDR3 sequence (DNA): TGCAGTGTGTGGACGGGGCGAAATGAGCAGTTCTTC.

V and J are TRBV4-2 and TRBJ2-7; the D is unclear. The CDR3 runs to 11 residues. Germline-derived CDR1 and CDR2 are LGHNA and YNFKEQ. The ends were cut back, 5 bases at V and 10 bases at J, with 12 bases in the middle. The CDR3 DNA sequence: TGTGCCAGCAGCTCCCCTGGCCACCAGTACTTC. Its protein is CASSSPGHQYF.

The chain joins TRBV6-6 to TRBJ1-5; D not resolved. Trimming removed 5 bases at V and 4 bases at J, with 9 bases between. Germline assignment: CDR1 MNHNY and CDR2 SVGAGI (reference sequence). The CDR3 runs to 13 residues. Here the CDR3 DNA reads TGTGCCAGCAGTCTCAGGCCTAATCAGCCCCAGCATTTT. Protein sequence: CASSLRPNQPQHF.

This clonotype was recorded a few times. The genes are TRBV6-2 or TRBV6-3 and TRBJ2-7, with D uncertain. The V gene lost 6 bases and the J gene lost 5 bases, with 8 bases spanning the gap. CDR1 MNHEY and CDR2 SVGEGT come from the germline V gene. CDR3 length: 11 amino acids. CDR3 region: CASRTTDEQYF. The CDR3 bases are TGTGCCAGCAGGACAACCGACGAGCAGTACTTC.

Many counts were recorded for this clonotype. The chain combines TRBV10-3 with TRBJ2-1, with 11 bases identical to TRBD1. CDR3 length: 17 amino acids. V was pared by 5 bases and J by 0 bases, with 6 bases of the junction left unmatched. Per the germline V gene, CDR1 is ENHRY and CDR2 is SYGVKD. The CDR3 here is CAISSSGTGGSYNEQFF. Here the CDR3 DNA reads TGTGCCATCAGTTCCTCCGGGACAGGGGGCTCCTACAATGAGCAGTTCTTC.

This rearrangement joins TRBV13 to TRBJ2-3, with no clear D. Germline-derived CDR1 and CDR2 are PRHDT and FYEKMQ (reference sequence). The CDR3 runs to 15 residues. V dropped 2 bases and J dropped 2 bases, with 11 bases sitting between them. CDR3 residues: CASSLTKTSTDTQYF. The CDR3 DNA sequence: TGTGCCAGCAGCTTAACAAAAACCTCCACAGATACGCAGTATTTT.

This clonotype was seen ten or more times. The rearrangement joins TRBV7-9 to TRBJ2-5; a weak D match, TRBD1 (5 bases). CDR1 is SEHNR and CDR2 is FQNEAQ in the germline V gene (reference sequence). This CDR3 has 13 amino acids. Trimming removed 3 bases from V and 1 base from J, with 6 bases in between. The CDR3 sequence is CASSFRVQETQYF. CDR3 nucleotides: TGTGCCAGCAGCTTCAGGGTCCAAGAGACCCAGTACTTC.

This clonotype was picked up a small number of times. The rearrangement joins TRBV4-1 to TRBJ2-5; 10 bases match TRBD2. The V segment lost 5 bases and the J segment 3 bases; nucleotides outside the gene matches: 3. The germline gives CDR1 MGHRA, CDR2 YSYEKL. The CDR3 spans 14 residues. The CDR3 protein is CASSELAGKETQYF. CDR3 bases: TGCGCCAGCAGCGAACTAGCGGGGAAAGAGACCCAGTACTTC.

The chain is built from TRBV7-9 and TRBJ1-1; D unresolved. The CDR3 spans 12 residues. Trimming cost V 8 bases and J 3 bases, with 10 bases left between them. Germline V gene lookup returns CDR1 SEHNR and CDR2 FQNEAQ (reference sequence). The CDR3 region has the DNA TGTGCCAGCCGCCGGTGGGACACTGAAGCTTTCTTT. It yields the protein CASRRWDTEAFF.

This clonotype has more than one count but fewer than ten. This chain connects TRBV4-3 to TRBJ1-2; D gene uncertain. Germline assignment: CDR1 LGHNA and CDR2 YSLEER. This CDR3 comprises 16 residues. V lost 5 bases and J lost 1, with 17 bases in between. CDR3 nucleotides: TGCGCCAGCAGCGAGATAGGGAGAGGGAATAACTATGGCTACACCTTC. It yields the protein CASSEIGRGNNYGYTF.

This clonotype was counted ten times or more. This chain joins TRBV27 and TRBJ2-7; 8 bases line up with TRBD1. Germline-derived CDR1 and CDR2 are MNHEY and SMNVEV (reference sequence). Unmatched junction bases numbered 8, after V lost 5 bases and J lost 11 bases. The CDR3 totals 12 residues. DNA of the CDR3: TGTGCCAGCAGTCACGGACAGGGTACCGAGTACTTC. Translation: CASSHGQGTEYF.

The chain carries TRBV7-2 and TRBJ1-2; D gene ambiguous. This CDR3 is built from 14 residues. Germline V gene lookup returns CDR1 SGHTA and CDR2 FQGNSA. V was cut by 1 base and J by 2 bases, with 8 bases left in between. In DNA form, the CDR3 reads TGTGCCAGCAGCTTAGTTGGAGGCAACTATGGCTACACCTTC. Encoded protein: CASSLVGGNYGYTF.